The entry below describes one T cell receptor (beta chain). The V gene lost 2 bases and the J gene lost 9 bases, with 11 bases spanning the gap. The CDR3 runs 13 residues. Germline-derived CDR1 and CDR2 are LGHDT and YNNKEL (reference sequence). The data are from a study of blood T cells in healthy people across ages. Next came a second PCR, run for about 7 to 12 cycles, which used a sample-barcoded 5' primer along with a J-beta primer mix. Per sample, CDR3-containing paired-end reads numbered at least 3 million. TCRdb fed the 5' RACE reads into MiXCR, producing one record per CDR3 protein. The data hold about 1.8 million distinct CDR3 sequences, with approximately 50% observed a single time.

The TCR sequence derives from a woman aged 35 to 49 in good health. This chain joins TRBV3-1 and TRBJ1-5; the D is unclear. Input material: blood. The CDR3 DNA sequence: TGTGCCAGCAGCCAAAATAGGGTTCTGCCCCAGCATTTT. It is translated as CASSQNRVLPQHF.